This TCR beta chain was recovered during a study of human T cells and chemical hapten exposure. Germline lookup yields CDR1 SGHTA and CDR2 FQGNSA. V lost 3 bases and J lost 3; bases outside the gene matches: 4. The CDR3 runs to 15 residues. The time point denotes: patch test 2, 6 weeks after DPC sensitization. Treatment noted: therapeutic diphenylcyclopropenone sensitization with weekly scalp DPC. TCRdb fed the RACE reads into MiXCR, producing one record per CDR3 protein. The sample carries fewer than 95,000 distinct CDR3 sequences, around 10% recorded once. Sequenced here: whole blood, sampled in connection with sensitization to the hapten diphenylcyclopropenone (DPC). The receptor was derived from a man aged 35 to 55 with alopecia areata. Some clones in this sample may be carry-over from other donors' samples. The J gene is TRBJ1-3, the V gene TRBV7-2; 8 positions match TRBD1. The CDR3 coding sequence is TGTGCCAGCAGCTTCCAGGGGGCGCGTGGAAACACCATATATTTT. Its protein product is CASSFQGARGNTIYF.